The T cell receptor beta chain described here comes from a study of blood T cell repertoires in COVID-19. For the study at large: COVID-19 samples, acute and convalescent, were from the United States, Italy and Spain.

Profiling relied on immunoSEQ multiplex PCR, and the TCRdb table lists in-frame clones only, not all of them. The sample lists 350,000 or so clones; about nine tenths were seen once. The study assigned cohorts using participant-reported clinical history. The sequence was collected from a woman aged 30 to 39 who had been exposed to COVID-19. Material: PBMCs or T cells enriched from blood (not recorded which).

CDR3 sequence reads: CASSGSGYNTDTQYF. The CDR3 region has the DNA TGTGCCAGCAGCGGAAGCGGCTACAACACAGATACGCAGTATTTT. The rearrangement links TRBV7-3 to TRBJ2-3, with D possibly TRBD2 on 5 matching bases. The CDR3 sequence is 15 residues long. Germline CDR1 is SGHTA and CDR2 is FQGTGA. V lost 5 bases, J lost 2 bases, and 14 bases lay in between.